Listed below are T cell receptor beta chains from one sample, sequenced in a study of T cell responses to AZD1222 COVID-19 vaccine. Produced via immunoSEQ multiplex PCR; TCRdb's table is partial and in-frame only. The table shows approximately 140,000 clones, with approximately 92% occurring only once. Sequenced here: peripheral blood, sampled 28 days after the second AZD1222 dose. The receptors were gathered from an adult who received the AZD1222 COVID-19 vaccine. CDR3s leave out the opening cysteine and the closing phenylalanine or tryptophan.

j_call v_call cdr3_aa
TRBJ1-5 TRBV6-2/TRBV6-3 ASSIDQQGGRQPQH
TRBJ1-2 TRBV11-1 ASSLDPDTYGYT
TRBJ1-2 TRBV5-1 ASSLRPGANYGYT
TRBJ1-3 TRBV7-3 ASSLSGSSGNTIY
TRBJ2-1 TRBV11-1 ASSLGPSGTYNEQF
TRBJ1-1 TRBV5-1 ASSLALGTEAF
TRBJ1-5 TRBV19 ATWDRGEYNQPQH
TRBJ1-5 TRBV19 ASSSRGALGYSNQPQH
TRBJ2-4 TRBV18 ASSPPPGGDIQY
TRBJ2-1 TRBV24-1 PRDEAVWARDSNEQF
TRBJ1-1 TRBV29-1 SVDSQGGTEAF
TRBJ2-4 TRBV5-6 ASSLGLAKNIQY
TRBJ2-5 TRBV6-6 ASTPNGNQETQY
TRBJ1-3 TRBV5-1 ASSLDGQGSGNTIY
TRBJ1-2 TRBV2 ASSETSGATNYGYT
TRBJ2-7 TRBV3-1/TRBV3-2 ASSQGAGGPNEQY
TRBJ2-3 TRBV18 ASSQLAGGNTDTQY
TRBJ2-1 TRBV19 ASSIEQGAPYNEQF
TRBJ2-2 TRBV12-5 ASGLSTGELF
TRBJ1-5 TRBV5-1 ASSQGVGNQPQH
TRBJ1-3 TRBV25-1 ASSPQGATGNTIY
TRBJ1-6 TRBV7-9 ASNRLGLNNSPLH
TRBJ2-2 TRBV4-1 PRSRLGQGYTGELF
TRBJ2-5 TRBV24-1 ATSDLGQQETQY
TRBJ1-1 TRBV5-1 ASSRGQGGTEAF